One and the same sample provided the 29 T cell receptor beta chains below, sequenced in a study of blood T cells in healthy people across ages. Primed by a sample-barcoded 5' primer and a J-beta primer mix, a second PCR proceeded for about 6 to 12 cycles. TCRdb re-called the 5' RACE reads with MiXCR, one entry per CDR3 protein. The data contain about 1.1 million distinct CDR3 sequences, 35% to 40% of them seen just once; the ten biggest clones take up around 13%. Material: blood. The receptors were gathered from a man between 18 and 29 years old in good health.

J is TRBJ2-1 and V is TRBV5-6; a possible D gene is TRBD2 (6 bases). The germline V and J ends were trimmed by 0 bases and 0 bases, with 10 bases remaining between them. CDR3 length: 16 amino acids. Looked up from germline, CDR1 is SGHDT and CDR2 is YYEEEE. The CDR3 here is CASSLVGGDSYNEQFF. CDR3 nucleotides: TGTGCCAGCAGCTTGGTCGGCGGGGACTCCTACAATGAGCAGTTCTTC.

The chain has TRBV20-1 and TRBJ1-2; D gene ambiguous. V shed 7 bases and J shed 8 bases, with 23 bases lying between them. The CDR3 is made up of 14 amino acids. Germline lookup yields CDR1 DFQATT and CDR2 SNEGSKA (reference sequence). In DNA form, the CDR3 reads TGCAGTGTAGGGTCCTGGACTATTAAACCCGGCTACACCTTC. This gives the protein CSVGSWTIKPGYTF.

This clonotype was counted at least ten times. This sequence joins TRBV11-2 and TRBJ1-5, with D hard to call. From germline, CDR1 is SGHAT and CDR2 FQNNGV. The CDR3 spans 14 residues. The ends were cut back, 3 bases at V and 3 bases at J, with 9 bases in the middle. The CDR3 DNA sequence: TGTGCCAGCAGCTTGGACCGATACAATCAGCCCCAGCATTTT. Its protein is CASSLDRYNQPQHF.

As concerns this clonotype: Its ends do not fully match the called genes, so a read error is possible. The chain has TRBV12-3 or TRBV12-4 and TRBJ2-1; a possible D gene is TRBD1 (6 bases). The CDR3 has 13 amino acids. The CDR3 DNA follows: TGTGCCAGCACCCCGGGACAATACAATGAGCAGTTATTC. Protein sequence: CASTPGQYNEQLF.

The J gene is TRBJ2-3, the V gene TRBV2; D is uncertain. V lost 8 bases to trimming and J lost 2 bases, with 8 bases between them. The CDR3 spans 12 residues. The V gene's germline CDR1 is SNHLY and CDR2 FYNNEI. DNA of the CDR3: TGTGCCAGCGGCCTCCTCACAGATACGCAGTATTTT. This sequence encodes CASGLLTDTQYF.

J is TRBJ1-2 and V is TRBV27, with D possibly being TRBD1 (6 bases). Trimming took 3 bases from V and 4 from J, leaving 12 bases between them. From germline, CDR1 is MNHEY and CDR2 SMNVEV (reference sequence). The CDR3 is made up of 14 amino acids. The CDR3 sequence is CASSFREDSYGYTF. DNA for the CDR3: TGTGCCAGCAGTTTTAGGGAGGACAGCTATGGCTACACCTTC.

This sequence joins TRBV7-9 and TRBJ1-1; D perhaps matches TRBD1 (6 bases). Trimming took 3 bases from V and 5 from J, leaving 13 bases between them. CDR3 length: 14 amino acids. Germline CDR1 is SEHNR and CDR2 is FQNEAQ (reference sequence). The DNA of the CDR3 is TGTGCCAGCAGCTTTACAGGGACTGGGACTGAAGCTTTCTTT. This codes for CASSFTGTGTEAFF.

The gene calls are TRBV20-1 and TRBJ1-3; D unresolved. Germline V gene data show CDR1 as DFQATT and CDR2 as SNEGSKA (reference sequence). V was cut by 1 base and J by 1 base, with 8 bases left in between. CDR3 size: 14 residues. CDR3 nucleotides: TGCAGTGCTAGAGTACCGGGGTCTGGAAACACCATATATTTT. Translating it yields CSARVPGSGNTIYF.

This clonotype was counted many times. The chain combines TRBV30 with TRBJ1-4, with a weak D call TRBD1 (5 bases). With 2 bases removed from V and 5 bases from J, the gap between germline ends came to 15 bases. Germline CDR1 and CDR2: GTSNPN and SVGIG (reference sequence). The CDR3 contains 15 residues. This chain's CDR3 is CAWSPGGVSNEKLFF. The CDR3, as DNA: TGTGCCTGGAGTCCTGGGGGGGTGTCGAATGAAAAACTGTTTTTT.

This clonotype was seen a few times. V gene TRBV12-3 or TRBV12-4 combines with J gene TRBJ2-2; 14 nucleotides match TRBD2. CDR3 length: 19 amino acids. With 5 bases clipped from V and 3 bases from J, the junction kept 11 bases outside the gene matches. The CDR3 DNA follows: TGTGCCAGCAGTCGAAGCGGACTAGCGGGGGGAGGCGACACCGGGGAGCTGTTTTTT. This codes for CASSRSGLAGGGDTGELFF.

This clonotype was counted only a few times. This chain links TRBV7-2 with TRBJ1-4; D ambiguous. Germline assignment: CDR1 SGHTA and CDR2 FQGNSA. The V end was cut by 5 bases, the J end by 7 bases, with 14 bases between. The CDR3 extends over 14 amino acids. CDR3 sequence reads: CASSPGSVREKLFF. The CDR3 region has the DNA TGTGCCAGCAGCCCCGGGTCAGTACGTGAAAAACTGTTTTTT. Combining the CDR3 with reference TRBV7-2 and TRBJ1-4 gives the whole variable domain GAGVSQSPSNKVTEKGKDVELRCDPISGHTALYWYRQSLGQGLEFLIYFQGNSAPDKSGLPSDRFSAERTGGSVSTLTIQRTQQEDSAVYLCASSPGSVREKLFFGSGTQLSVL.

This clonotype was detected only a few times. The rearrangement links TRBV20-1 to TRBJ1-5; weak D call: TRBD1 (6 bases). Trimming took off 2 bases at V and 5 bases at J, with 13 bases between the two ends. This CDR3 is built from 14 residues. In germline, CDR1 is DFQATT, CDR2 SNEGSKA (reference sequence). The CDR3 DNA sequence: TGCAGTGCTAGAAAACAGGGACGGGATCAGCCCCAGCATTTT. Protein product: CSARKQGRDQPQHF.

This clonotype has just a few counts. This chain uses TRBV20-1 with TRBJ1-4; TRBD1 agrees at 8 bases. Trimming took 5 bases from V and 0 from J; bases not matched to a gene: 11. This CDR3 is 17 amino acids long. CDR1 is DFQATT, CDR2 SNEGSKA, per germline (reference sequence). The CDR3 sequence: CSAPRGQGASTNEKLFF. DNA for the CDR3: TGCAGTGCTCCCAGGGGGCAGGGGGCTTCAACTAATGAAAAACTGTTTTTT.

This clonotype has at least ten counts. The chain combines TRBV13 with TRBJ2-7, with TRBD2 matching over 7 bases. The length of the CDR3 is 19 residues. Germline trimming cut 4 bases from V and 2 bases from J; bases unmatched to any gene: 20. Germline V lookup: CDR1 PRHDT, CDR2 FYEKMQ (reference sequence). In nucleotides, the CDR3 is TGTGCCAGCAGCTCGACTAGCTGGCTTACTCTCGATTTCGCCTACGAGCAGTACTTC. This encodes CASSSTSWLTLDFAYEQYF.

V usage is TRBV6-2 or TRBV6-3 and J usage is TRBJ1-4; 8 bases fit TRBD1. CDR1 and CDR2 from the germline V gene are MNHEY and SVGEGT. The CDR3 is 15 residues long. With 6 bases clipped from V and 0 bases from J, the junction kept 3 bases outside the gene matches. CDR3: CASSGQGSTNEKLFF. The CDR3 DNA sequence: TGTGCCAGCAGCGGACAGGGATCAACTAATGAAAAACTGTTTTTT.

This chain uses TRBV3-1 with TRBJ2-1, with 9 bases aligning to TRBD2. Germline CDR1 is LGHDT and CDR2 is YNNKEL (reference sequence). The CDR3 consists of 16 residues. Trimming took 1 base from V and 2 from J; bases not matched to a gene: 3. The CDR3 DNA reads TGTGCCAGCAGCCAAGGAGGCGGGGGGGCCTACAATGAGCAGTTCTTC. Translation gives CASSQGGGGAYNEQFF.

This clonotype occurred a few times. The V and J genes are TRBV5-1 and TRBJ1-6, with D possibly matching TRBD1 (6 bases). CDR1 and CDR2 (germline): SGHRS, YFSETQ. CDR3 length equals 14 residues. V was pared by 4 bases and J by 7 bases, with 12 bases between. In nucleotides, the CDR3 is TGCGCCAGCAGCAAGGACAGAGAGAATTCACCCCTCCACTTT. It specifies CASSKDRENSPLHF.

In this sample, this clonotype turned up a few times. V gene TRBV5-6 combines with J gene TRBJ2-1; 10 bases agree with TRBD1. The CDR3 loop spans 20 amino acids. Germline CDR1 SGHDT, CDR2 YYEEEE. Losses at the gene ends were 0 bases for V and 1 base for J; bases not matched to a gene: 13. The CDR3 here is CASSLGVPGQGYLSYNEQFF. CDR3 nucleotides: TGTGCCAGCAGCTTGGGGGTCCCGGGACAGGGGTACCTTTCCTACAATGAGCAGTTCTTC.

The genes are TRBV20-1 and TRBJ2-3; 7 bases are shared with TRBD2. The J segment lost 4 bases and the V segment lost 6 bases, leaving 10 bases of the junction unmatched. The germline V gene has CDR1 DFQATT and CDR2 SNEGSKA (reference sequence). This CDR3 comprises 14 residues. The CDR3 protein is CSAFRTSRADTQYF. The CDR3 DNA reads TGCAGTGCCTTTAGGACTAGTCGCGCAGATACGCAGTATTTT.

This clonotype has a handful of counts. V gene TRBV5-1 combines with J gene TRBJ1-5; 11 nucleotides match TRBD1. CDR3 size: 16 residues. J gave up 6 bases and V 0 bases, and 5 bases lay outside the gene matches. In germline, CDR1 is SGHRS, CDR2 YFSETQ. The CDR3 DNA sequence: TGCGCCAGCAGCTTGGGGACAGGGGGCGCGGGTCAGCCCCAGCATTTT. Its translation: CASSLGTGGAGQPQHF.

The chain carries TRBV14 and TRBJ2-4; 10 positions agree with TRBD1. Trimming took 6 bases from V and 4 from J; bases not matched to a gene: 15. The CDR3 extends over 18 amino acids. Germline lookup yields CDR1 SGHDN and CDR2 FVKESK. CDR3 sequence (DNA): TGTGCCAGCAGTCCAAAGGGACAGGGGTTAGTCAGGAAAAACATTCAGTACTTC. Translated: CASSPKGQGLVRKNIQYF.

DNA for the CDR3: TGCAGCGTTGCAGGCGACAGGGCTGTTTGGGATGGCTACACCTTC. It codes for CSVAGDRAVWDGYTF. The V call is TRBV29-1, the J call TRBJ1-2; 7 bases align to TRBD1. The CDR3 runs to 15 residues. Germline V gene data show CDR1 as SQVTM and CDR2 as ANQGSEA. Trimming took 4 bases from V and 6 from J; bases not matched to a gene: 14.

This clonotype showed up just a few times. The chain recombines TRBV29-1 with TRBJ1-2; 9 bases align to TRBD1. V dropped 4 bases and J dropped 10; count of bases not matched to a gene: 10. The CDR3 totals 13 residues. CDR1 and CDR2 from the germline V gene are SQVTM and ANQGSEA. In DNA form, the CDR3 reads TGCAGCGTTGGCCCGGACAGGGGCCGCGTCTACACCTTC. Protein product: CSVGPDRGRVYTF.

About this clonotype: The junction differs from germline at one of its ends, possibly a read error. The CDR3, as DNA: TGCAGTGCCCAAGTAAGCAATCAGCCCCGGCATTTT. Its translation is CSAQVSNQPRHF. The rearrangement joins TRBV20-1 to TRBJ1-5, with D unresolved. The CDR3 contains 12 residues. Germline values: CDR1 DFQATT, CDR2 SNEGSKA (reference sequence).

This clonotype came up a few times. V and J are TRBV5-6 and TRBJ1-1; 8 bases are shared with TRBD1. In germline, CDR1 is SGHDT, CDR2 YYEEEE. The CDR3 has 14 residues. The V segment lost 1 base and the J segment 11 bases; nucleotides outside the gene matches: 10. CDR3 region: CASSLLGQALSAFF. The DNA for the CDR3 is TGTGCCAGCAGCTTGCTGGGACAGGCCTTGAGTGCTTTCTTT.

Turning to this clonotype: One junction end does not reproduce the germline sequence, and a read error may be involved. CDR3 amino acids: CASNLVGTAAMNTEAFF. CDR3 nucleotides: TGTGCCAGCAACTTAGTAGGTACCGCGGCCATGAACACTGAAGCTTTCTTT. This chain connects TRBV7-9 to TRBJ1-1; D gene uncertain. This CDR3 spans 17 amino acids. From germline, CDR1 is SEHNR and CDR2 FQNEAQ (reference sequence).

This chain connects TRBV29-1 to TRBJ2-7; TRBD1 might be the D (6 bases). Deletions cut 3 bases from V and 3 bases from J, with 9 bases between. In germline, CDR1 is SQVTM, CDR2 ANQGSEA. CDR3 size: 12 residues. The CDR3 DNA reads TGCAGCGTTGAGGACAGCGACTACGAGCAGTACTTC. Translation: CSVEDSDYEQYF.

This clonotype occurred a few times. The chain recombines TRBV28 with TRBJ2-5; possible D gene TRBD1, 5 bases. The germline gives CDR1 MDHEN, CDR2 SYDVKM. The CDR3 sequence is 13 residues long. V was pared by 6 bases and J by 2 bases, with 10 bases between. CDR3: CASSGHPQETQYF. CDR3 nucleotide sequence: TGTGCCAGCAGCGGACACCCACAAGAGACCCAGTACTTC.

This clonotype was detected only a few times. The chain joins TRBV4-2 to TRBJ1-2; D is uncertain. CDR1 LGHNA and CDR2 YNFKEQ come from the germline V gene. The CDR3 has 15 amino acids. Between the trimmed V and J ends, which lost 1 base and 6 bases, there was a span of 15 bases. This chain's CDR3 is CASSQAGGGNDGYTF. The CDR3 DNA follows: TGTGCCAGCAGCCAAGCTGGTGGAGGGAATGATGGCTACACCTTC.